This TCR beta chain was sequenced in a study of T cell responses to AZD1222 COVID-19 vaccine. CDR1 is DFQATT, CDR2 SNEGSKA, per germline (reference sequence). The CDR3 runs 11 residues. The V gene lost 1 base and the J gene lost 6 bases, with 6 bases spanning the gap. Sequenced by immunoSEQ multiplex PCR; TCRdb stores in-frame clones only, minus some. The table includes approximately 150,000 clones, about 86% detected once. This clone was observed a single time. The J gene is TRBJ1-2, the V gene TRBV20-1; D gene unclear. Sequencing used peripheral blood, obtained 28 days after the second AZD1222 dose. The receptor's source is an adult who received the AZD1222 COVID-19 vaccine. CDR3 coding DNA: TGCAGTGCTAGAGTACCGAATGGCTACACCTTC. As protein: CSARVPNGYTF.